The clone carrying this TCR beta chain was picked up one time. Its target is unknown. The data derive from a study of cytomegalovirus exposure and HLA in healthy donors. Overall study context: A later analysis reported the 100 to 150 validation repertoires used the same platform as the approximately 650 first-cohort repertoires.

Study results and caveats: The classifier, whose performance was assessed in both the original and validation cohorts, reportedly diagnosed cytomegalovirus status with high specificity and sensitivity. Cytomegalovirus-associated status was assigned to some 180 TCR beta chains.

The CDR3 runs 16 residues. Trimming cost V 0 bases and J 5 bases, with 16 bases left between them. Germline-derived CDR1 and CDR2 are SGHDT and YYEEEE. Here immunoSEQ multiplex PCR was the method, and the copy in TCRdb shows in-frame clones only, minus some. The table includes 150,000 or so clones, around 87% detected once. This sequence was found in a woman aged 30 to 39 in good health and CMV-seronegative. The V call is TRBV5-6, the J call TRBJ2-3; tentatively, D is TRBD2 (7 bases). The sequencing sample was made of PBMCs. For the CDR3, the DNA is TGTGCCAGCAGCTTGGGTAGTGCGGGGGCAAGAGATACGCAGTATTTT. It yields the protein CASSLGSAGARDTQYF.